These 22 T cell receptor beta chains came from one sample sequenced in a study of identical twins. In TCRdb, the 5' RACE reads were re-called with MiXCR into one record per CDR3 protein. Of approximately 220,000 distinct CDR3 sequences in the sample, approximately 6.8% were seen once. The sample was also reused in another study, on yellow fever vaccine responses in identical twins.

Sequencing was done on a sample of CD8+ T cells sorted from blood. Receptor source: a woman aged 18-29 years in good health.

This clonotype turned up a few times. This chain uses TRBV7-8 with TRBJ2-7, with 11 nucleotides matching TRBD2. CDR1 SGHVS and CDR2 FQNEAQ come from the germline V gene. The CDR3 is made up of 14 amino acids. The V gene end was trimmed by 5 bases and the J gene end by 3 bases; junction bases not matched to a gene: 3. The CDR3 here is CASSISGRVYEQYF. The CDR3 coding sequence is TGTGCCAGCAGCATTAGCGGGAGGGTCTACGAGCAGTACTTC.

The gene calls are TRBV12-3 or TRBV12-4 and TRBJ1-1, with D maybe TRBD1 (5 bases). Trimming pared 5 bases from V and 0 bases from J, leaving 13 bases between. The CDR3 is made up of 15 amino acids. The CDR3 DNA reads as TGTGCCAGCAGTCGCCGTGGGACCCTGAACACTGAAGCTTTCTTT. This encodes CASSRRGTLNTEAFF.

This clonotype was counted between two and nine times. The chain uses TRBV20-1 and TRBJ1-1; the D is unclear. V dropped 3 bases and J dropped 0 bases, with 2 bases sitting between them. The CDR3 is made up of 11 amino acids. The germline gives CDR1 DFQATT, CDR2 SNEGSKA (reference sequence). CDR3 protein: CSARMNTEAFF. Written as DNA, the CDR3 is TGCAGTGCTAGGATGAACACTGAAGCTTTCTTT.

V and J are TRBV12-5 and TRBJ2-1; 8 positions match TRBD1. The CDR3 totals 15 residues. Germline CDR1 is LGHNT and CDR2 is FRNRAP. V shed 5 bases, J shed 3 bases, and the junction held 6 bases outside the gene matches. CDR3 nucleotide sequence: TGTGCTAGTGGTCCCGGACAGGGCATCTACAATGAGCAGTTCTTC. Its protein is CASGPGQGIYNEQFF.

In its sample, this clonotype was seen many times. This rearrangement joins TRBV6-6 to TRBJ1-5, with D uncertain. With 5 bases removed from V and 4 bases from J, the gap between germline ends came to 9 bases. The germline CDR1 and CDR2 sequences are MNHNY and SVGAGI (reference sequence). The CDR3 covers 13 residues. The CDR3 DNA reads TGTGCCAGCAGTATTAATGGGAATCAGCCCCAGCATTTT. Residues: CASSINGNQPQHF.

The chain joins TRBV7-9 to TRBJ2-7, with 7 bases lining up with TRBD2. The CDR3 loop spans 15 amino acids. V trimming: 4 bases; J trimming: 2 bases; junction bases outside the gene matches: 8. The germline gives CDR1 SEHNR, CDR2 FQNEAQ (reference sequence). CDR3 in amino acids: CASSSMTSNPYEQYF. CDR3 DNA: TGTGCCAGCAGCTCGATGACTAGCAATCCCTACGAGCAGTACTTC. The full variable domain, completed using reference TRBV7-9 and TRBJ2-7, is DTGVSQNPRHKITKRGQNVTFRCDPISEHNRLYWYRQTLGQGPEFLTYFQNEAQLEKSRLLSDRFSAERPKGSFSTLEIQRTEQGDSAMYLCASSSMTSNPYEQYFGPGTRLTVT.

In its sample, this clonotype was seen a few times. The chain combines TRBV2 with TRBJ2-7; D is uncertain. The V gene's germline CDR1 is SNHLY and CDR2 FYNNEI. V was trimmed by 8 bases and J by 2 bases, leaving 13 bases between them. CDR3 length: 13 amino acids. CDR3 coding DNA: TGTGCCAGCGGGGAAAGCTTCACCTACGAGCAGTACGTC. It translates to CASGESFTYEQYV.

This clonotype has just a few counts. The genes are TRBV21-1 and TRBJ2-7; the DNA was not compared with TRBD1, the D call given in the table. TRBV21-1 constitutes a pseudogene. The CDR3 is 16 residues long. The CDR3 nucleotides are TGTGCCAGCAGCAAAGGTCGGGGACAGGCAACCTACGAGCAGTACTTC. Its translation is CASSKGRGQATYEQYF.

Worth noting for this clonotype: Given a much more abundant clone one base away, this may be a read error. This rearrangement joins TRBV14 to TRBJ2-3; unclear D gene. Germline loops: CDR1 SGHDN, CDR2 FVKESK. The CDR3 runs 18 residues. The CDR3 coding sequence is TGTGCCAGCATCCAAGATCTAAGCGTTCATGGGAGCACAGATACGCAGTATTTT. Amino acid sequence: CASIQDLSVHGSTDTQYF.

This clonotype was observed once. For the CDR3, the DNA is TGTGCCAGCAGTTTATCGGCAGGGGCGTCTTCACCCCTCCACTTT. The encoded protein is CASSLSAGASSPLHF. The J gene is TRBJ1-6, the V gene TRBV28; possibly TRBD1 for D (6 bases). V was trimmed by 1 base and J by 9 bases, leaving 13 bases between them. This CDR3 has 15 residues. Germline CDR1 and CDR2: MDHEN and SYDVKM.

This clonotype was found many times. The rearrangement links TRBV25-1 to TRBJ2-7; D gene uncertain. V gave up 1 base and J gave up 4 bases, with 14 bases separating them. The germline gives CDR1 MGHDK, CDR2 SYGVNS. The length of the CDR3 is 15 residues. The CDR3 here is CASSESDGFRYEQYF. The DNA of the CDR3 is TGTGCCAGCAGTGAATCGGATGGTTTTCGGTACGAGCAGTACTTC.

The chain combines TRBV25-1 with TRBJ2-5, with 12 nucleotides matching TRBD2. The CDR3 has 15 amino acids. With 3 bases clipped from V and 4 bases from J, the junction kept 3 bases outside the gene matches. Per germline, CDR1 MGHDK and CDR2 SYGVNS. Written as DNA, the CDR3 is TGTGCCAGCAGTGAGACGACTAGCGGGAGAGAGACCCAGTACTTC. Its translation is CASSETTSGRETQYF.

This clonotype was counted a few times. The chain links TRBV6-2 or TRBV6-3 to TRBJ2-7, with TRBD2 matching over 10 bases. Germline V gene sequence: CDR1 MNHEY, CDR2 SVGEGT. There are 14 residues in the CDR3. V lost 10 bases, J lost 2 bases, and 8 bases stayed unmatched. The CDR3 is CATGPGLAAYEQYV. CDR3 sequence (DNA): TGTGCCACCGGGCCAGGACTAGCGGCCTACGAGCAGTACGTC.

This clonotype came up a few times. This chain joins TRBV28 and TRBJ2-5; tentative D call: TRBD1 (5 bases). The V end was cut by 2 bases, the J end by 3 bases, with 13 bases between. The CDR3 sequence is 15 residues long. Germline CDR1 is MDHEN and CDR2 is SYDVKM. CDR3 region: CASSLGATNKETQYF. The DNA of the CDR3 is TGTGCCAGCAGTTTAGGGGCCACTAACAAAGAGACCCAGTACTTC.

The rearrangement uses TRBV29-1 and TRBJ2-7; 11 positions match TRBD2. The CDR3 loop spans 15 amino acids. Germline-derived CDR1 and CDR2 are SQVTM and ANQGSEA. Trimming at V came to 3 bases and at J to 0 bases, leaving 4 bases not matched to a gene. The CDR3 coding sequence is TGCAGCGTTGATCCCGGGACTAGCGGCTCCTACGAGCAGTACTTC. Protein sequence: CSVDPGTSGSYEQYF.

This clonotype occurred many times. This chain connects TRBV2 to TRBJ2-1; possibly TRBD1 for D (5 bases). Trimming took off 3 bases at V and 1 base at J, with 7 bases between the two ends. Germline lookup yields CDR1 SNHLY and CDR2 FYNNEI. This CDR3 has 14 amino acids. This CDR3 is CASSDDSSYNEQFF. The CDR3 DNA is TGTGCCAGCAGTGATGACAGTTCCTACAATGAGCAGTTCTTC.

This clonotype was seen at least ten times. A read error may account for a junction end that differs from germline. The chain links TRBV12-3 or TRBV12-4 to TRBJ2-1; 7 bases agree with TRBD2. The CDR3 length is 11 residues. The CDR3 sequence: CASTGGNEQFF. CDR3 bases: TGCGCCAGCACGGGGGGCAATGAGCAGTTCTTC.

The table lists this clonotype with many counts. The CDR3 sequence is CASSRRTSFYNEQFF. CDR3 nucleotides: TGTGCCAGCAGCAGACGGACTAGCTTCTACAATGAGCAGTTCTTC. This chain links TRBV21-1 with TRBJ2-1; no DNA check was done on the table's D call, TRBD2. TRBV21-1 is a pseudogene segment. The CDR3 has 15 amino acids.

This clonotype was counted a few times. V and J are TRBV6-1 and TRBJ2-4; D is unresolved. Trimming removed 3 bases at V and 2 bases at J, with 11 bases between. The CDR3 extends over 15 amino acids. Germline V gives CDR1 MNHNS, CDR2 SASEGT. CDR3 protein: CASSDRFSTKNIQYF. The CDR3 nucleotides are TGTGCCAGCAGTGACAGGTTTTCTACCAAAAACATTCAGTACTTC.

This clonotype was observed a handful of times. V and J are TRBV20-1 and TRBJ2-7; D remains ambiguous. V shed 5 bases and J shed 0 bases, with 20 bases lying between them. Germline CDR1 is DFQATT and CDR2 is SNEGSKA (reference sequence). This CDR3 contains 16 residues. The CDR3 DNA sequence: TGCAGTGCTTCGATGTTTACGGGCTTCCTCTCCTACGAGCAGTACTTC. This gives the protein CSASMFTGFLSYEQYF.

This clonotype has more than one count but fewer than ten. The chain links TRBV2 to TRBJ2-5; 9 positions match TRBD2. This CDR3 is 16 amino acids long. Unmatched junction bases numbered 6, after V lost 3 bases and J lost 1 base. Germline V lookup: CDR1 SNHLY, CDR2 FYNNEI. As DNA, the CDR3 is TGTGCCAGCAGTGACCCGACTAGCGGAGCCCAAGAGACCCAGTACTTC. Its translation is CASSDPTSGAQETQYF. The variable domain in full, with the rest retrieved from reference TRBV2 and TRBJ2-5, is EPEVTQTPSHQVTQMGQEVILRCVPISNHLYFYWYRQILGQKVEFLVSFYNNEISEKSEIFDDQFSVERPDGSNFTLKIRSTKLEDSAMYFCASSDPTSGAQETQYFGPGTRLLVL.

This clonotype appeared many times. V and J are TRBV12-3 or TRBV12-4 and TRBJ2-7; D perhaps matches TRBD1 (6 bases). V lost 8 bases, J lost 6 bases, and 11 bases lay in between. This CDR3 contains 11 residues. In DNA form, the CDR3 reads TGTGCCAGCGGGGGCCCGGTCGAGCAGTACTTC. It translates to CASGGPVEQYF.